Shown below are 5 T cell receptor beta chains from a single sample sequenced in a study of T cells in localized non-small cell lung cancer. Produced via immunoSEQ multiplex PCR; TCRdb's table is partial and in-frame only. The data contain 1,500 or so clones, 20% to 25% of them seen just once; the ten biggest clones take up roughly an eighth. The source was normal lung tissue next to the tumor, collected before any cancer treatment. The receptors here all came from a woman aged 40-69 years with stage I lung adenocarcinoma.

The chain employs TRBV19 and TRBJ2-2; D remains ambiguous. V was clipped by 8 bases and J by 0 bases, with 7 bases between them. Germline values: CDR1 LNHDA, CDR2 SQIVND (reference sequence). There are 13 residues in the CDR3. CDR3 residues: CASAQPNTGELFF. DNA of the CDR3: TGTGCCAGTGCACAGCCGAACACCGGGGAGCTGTTTTTT.

This clone is deemed medium-sized. The V gene is TRBV6-8, the J gene TRBJ1-2; D call uncertain. From germline, CDR1 is MNHGY and CDR2 SAAAGT. V was shortened by 2 bases and J by 4 bases, with 20 bases between the two germline ends. The CDR3 consists of 17 residues. The CDR3 coding sequence is TGTGCCAGCAGTTACGAGGCGAGTGTGACATATACCTATGGCTACACCTTC. It specifies CASSYEASVTYTYGYTF.

The chain has TRBV23-1 and TRBJ1-6; 12 nucleotides agree with TRBD1. TRBV23-1 is an ORF; its function is uncertain. There are 18 residues in the CDR3. V lost 6 bases to trimming and J lost 11 bases; unmatched junction nucleotides: 17. The CDR3 DNA is TGCGCCAGCAGCCAGGGGGGACAGGGGGCGCACAGTCCGGCACCCCTCCACTTT. Translation gives CASSQGGQGAHSPAPLHF.

Only a few counts were recorded for this clone. V gene TRBV10-3 combines with J gene TRBJ2-7; 8 bases are a match to TRBD2. The CDR3 consists of 14 residues. Germline V lookup: CDR1 ENHRY, CDR2 SYGVKD. Trimming removed 10 bases from V and 0 bases from J; junction bases left unmatched: 8. In DNA, the CDR3 is TGTGCCAGCGGGGGGACCCTAGGCTCCTACGAGCAGTACTTC. It translates to CASGGTLGSYEQYF.

This CDR3 reads CASSQQGRREKLFF. Here the CDR3 DNA reads TGTGCCAGTAGCCAACAGGGGCGAAGGGAAAAACTGTTTTTT. The chain employs TRBV19 and TRBJ1-4, with 7 bases identical to TRBD1. From germline, CDR1 is LNHDA and CDR2 SQIVND (reference sequence). With 6 bases clipped from V and 8 bases from J, the junction kept 9 bases outside the gene matches. CDR3 length equals 14 residues.